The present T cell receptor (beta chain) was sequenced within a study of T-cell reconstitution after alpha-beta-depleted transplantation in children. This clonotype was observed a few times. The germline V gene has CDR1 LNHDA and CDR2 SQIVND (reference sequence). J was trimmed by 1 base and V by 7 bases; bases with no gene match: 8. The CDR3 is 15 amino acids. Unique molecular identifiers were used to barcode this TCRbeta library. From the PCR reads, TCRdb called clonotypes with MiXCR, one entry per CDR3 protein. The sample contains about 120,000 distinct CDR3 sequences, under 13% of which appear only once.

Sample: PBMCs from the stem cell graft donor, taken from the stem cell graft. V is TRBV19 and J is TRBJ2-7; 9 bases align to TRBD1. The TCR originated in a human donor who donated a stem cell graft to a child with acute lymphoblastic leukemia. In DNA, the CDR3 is TGTGCCAGTACCAGGACAGGGGTGGGATCCTACGAGCAGTACTTC. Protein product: CASTRTGVGSYEQYF.